This passage covers 22 T cell receptor beta chains from one sample sequenced in a study of human T cells and chemical hapten exposure. Indicated time point: patch test 3, about 24 weeks after DPC sensitization. Described treatment: therapeutic diphenylcyclopropenone sensitization with weekly scalp DPC. A single record per CDR3 protein comes from TCRdb applying MiXCR to the RACE reads. Among fewer than 200,000 distinct CDR3 sequences listed, 25% to 30% were seen once. Source: whole blood, taken in connection with sensitization to the hapten diphenylcyclopropenone (DPC). These receptor sequences come from a woman aged 18-29 years with alopecia areata. Some clones in this sample may be carry-over from other donors' samples.

This clonotype came up many times. J is TRBJ2-5 and V is TRBV20-1, with D possibly being TRBD2 (6 bases). Germline assignment: CDR1 DFQATT and CDR2 SNEGSKA (reference sequence). V was clipped by 2 bases and J by 5 bases, with 9 bases between them. The CDR3 has 12 residues. Written as DNA, the CDR3 is TGCAGTGCTAGACCTAGCGCGGAGACCCAGTACTTC. Translating gives CSARPSAETQYF.

Concerning this clonotype itself: Germline is not matched at one junction end, which may reflect a read error. CDR3 bases: TGTGTCAGCAGCTTAGGAATAGCGGGAGGGCCAGATACGCAGTATTTT. This translates into CVSSLGIAGGPDTQYF. V gene TRBV7-6 combines with J gene TRBJ2-3; 11 bases map to TRBD2. Germline lookup yields CDR1 SGHVS and CDR2 FNYEAQ. The CDR3 consists of 16 residues.

This clonotype appeared once. The chain joins TRBV24-1 to TRBJ2-2; 8 bases are a match to TRBD1. The CDR3 extends over 16 amino acids. The germline CDR1 and CDR2 sequences are KGHDR and SFDVKD. V lost 4 bases, J lost 1 base, and 4 bases stayed unmatched. The CDR3 DNA is TGTGCCACCAGTGACCAGACAGGGGAGAACACCGGGGAGCTGTTTTTT. Residues: CATSDQTGENTGELFF.

There are a few counts of this clonotype. J is TRBJ1-1 and V is TRBV25-1, with 8 nucleotides matching TRBD1. Germline V gives CDR1 MGHDK, CDR2 SYGVNS. The CDR3 has 12 amino acids. The trim removed 9 bases at V and 4 bases at J, leaving 4 bases unmatched. CDR3 sequence reads: CASGTGGTEAFF. The CDR3 bases are TGTGCCAGTGGTACAGGGGGCACTGAAGCTTTCTTT.

The V and J genes are TRBV7-9 and TRBJ2-3; no clear D gene. Trimming removed 7 bases at V and 2 bases at J, with 10 bases between. The CDR3 covers 13 residues. Germline CDR1 is SEHNR and CDR2 is FQNEAQ (reference sequence). This CDR3 reads CASTLASTDTQYF. The CDR3 DNA sequence: TGTGCCAGCACCCTGGCTTCCACAGATACGCAGTATTTT.

This chain connects TRBV29-1 to TRBJ2-3, with TRBD1 as a possible D gene (6 bases). The V gene lost 3 bases and the J gene lost 2 bases, with 12 bases spanning the gap. Germline V gene sequence: CDR1 SQVTM, CDR2 ANQGSEA. This CDR3 has 14 residues. The CDR3 reads CSVDARGPTDTQYF. DNA of the CDR3: TGCAGCGTTGACGCCAGGGGTCCCACAGATACGCAGTATTTT.

This clonotype was seen more than once but under ten times. The chain is built from TRBV29-1 and TRBJ2-7; TRBD2 might be the D (6 bases). In germline, CDR1 is SQVTM, CDR2 ANQGSEA. This CDR3 is built from 11 residues. The V end lost 6 bases, the J end lost 4 bases, and 10 bases lay between the germline ends. CDR3 nucleotides: TGCAGCGTCCTAAGCGGGTACGAGCAGTACTTC. This gives the protein CSVLSGYEQYF.

This clonotype was detected a few times. The chain uses TRBV4-2 and TRBJ1-2; weak D call: TRBD1 (6 bases). The CDR3 sequence is 13 residues long. The germline CDR1 and CDR2 sequences are LGHNA and YNFKEQ. V was pared by 1 base and J by 6 bases, with 9 bases between. The CDR3 nucleotides are TGTGCCAGCAGCCAAGGAAGACAGGATGGCTACACCTTC. This codes for CASSQGRQDGYTF.

The rearrangement joins TRBV5-1 to TRBJ2-5; D is undetermined. The germline gives CDR1 SGHRS, CDR2 YFSETQ. The V end was cut by 1 base, the J end by 2 bases, with 9 bases between. This CDR3 is 14 amino acids long. CDR3 residues: CASSLFQVQETQYF. Here the CDR3 DNA reads TGCGCCAGCAGCTTGTTCCAGGTTCAAGAGACCCAGTACTTC.

In its sample, this clonotype was seen once. V gene TRBV18 combines with J gene TRBJ1-2, with 9 bases matching TRBD1. Germline CDR1 is KGHSH and CDR2 is LQKENI. V lost 5 bases, J lost 1 base, and 5 bases stayed unmatched. This CDR3 is built from 15 residues. The CDR3 protein is CASSSGTGINYGYTF. The CDR3 DNA is TGTGCCAGCTCATCCGGGACAGGGATTAACTATGGCTACACCTTC.

The genes are TRBV29-1 and TRBJ2-1; 8 bases line up with TRBD2. J was trimmed by 14 bases and V by 6 bases; bases with no gene match: 3. The CDR3 sequence is 9 residues long. From germline, CDR1 is SQVTM and CDR2 ANQGSEA. CDR3 loop: CSVAGLEFF. The DNA for the CDR3 is TGCAGCGTCGCGGGACTAGAGTTCTTC.

The chain links TRBV5-1 to TRBJ1-1; D unclear. CDR3 length equals 13 residues. V shed 0 bases and J shed 4 bases, with 7 bases lying between them. The V gene's germline CDR1 is SGHRS and CDR2 YFSETQ. The CDR3 DNA sequence: TGCGCCAGCAGCTTGGCCGGGTTCACTGAAGCTTTCTTT. Translating gives CASSLAGFTEAFF.

The genes are TRBV7-2 and TRBJ1-5, with D perhaps TRBD1 (6 bases). This CDR3 comprises 13 residues. V was pared by 3 bases and J by 7 bases, with 10 bases between. Germline assignment: CDR1 SGHTA and CDR2 FQGNSA. Here the CDR3 reads CASSFQGKQPQHF. In nucleotides, the CDR3 is TGTGCCAGCAGCTTCCAGGGGAAGCAGCCCCAGCATTTT. Full variable domain (remainder filled in from reference TRBV7-2 and TRBJ1-5): GAGVSQSPSNKVTEKGKDVELRCDPISGHTALYWYRQSLGQGLEFLIYFQGNSAPDKSGLPSDRFSAERTGGSVSTLTIQRTQQEDSAVYLCASSFQGKQPQHFGDGTRLSIL.

This clonotype has more than one count but fewer than ten. V usage is TRBV27 and J usage is TRBJ2-7; 10 bases line up with TRBD2. Germline values: CDR1 MNHEY, CDR2 SMNVEV (reference sequence). After removal of 6 bases from V and 3 bases from J, the junction contained 20 bases not matched to a gene. CDR3 length: 19 residues. CDR3 sequence (DNA): TGTGCCAGCAGGTCCTACAGGGGGGAATTGTTAGCGGGGGGCTACGAGCAGTACTTC. Encoded protein: CASRSYRGELLAGGYEQYF.

This clonotype showed up just a few times. The chain is built from TRBV10-3 and TRBJ1-5, with 11 bases lining up with TRBD1. Germline-derived CDR1 and CDR2 are ENHRY and SYGVKD. This CDR3 spans 17 amino acids. The V gene end was trimmed by 2 bases and the J gene end by 7 bases; junction bases not matched to a gene: 10. The CDR3 loop reads CAISETPTGQGVQPQHF. CDR3 DNA: TGTGCCATCAGTGAGACCCCAACGGGACAGGGGGTACAGCCCCAGCATTTT.

CDR3 amino acids: CSQSSAGEQFF. CDR3 nucleotides: TGCAGCCAGTCTTCGGCGGGTGAGCAGTTCTTC. The chain uses TRBV29-1 and TRBJ2-1; a possible D gene is TRBD2 (5 bases). Germline lookup yields CDR1 SQVTM and CDR2 ANQGSEA. V lost 8 bases, J lost 9 bases, and 14 bases lay in between. The CDR3 has 11 amino acids.

This clonotype was counted between two and nine times. This chain links TRBV20-1 with TRBJ2-3; D gene uncertain. Trimming shortened V by 3 bases and J by 6 bases, and 7 bases separated the two germline ends. The length of the CDR3 is 11 residues. Per the germline V gene, CDR1 is DFQATT and CDR2 is SNEGSKA (reference sequence). The CDR3 DNA follows: TGCAGTGCTAGGGGCGTGGATACGCAGTATTTT. Its protein product is CSARGVDTQYF.

Written as DNA, the CDR3 is TGTGCCAGCAGCGAGGCCCGATTGAACACTGAAGCTTTCTTT. Protein sequence: CASSEARLNTEAFF. The chain employs TRBV9 and TRBJ1-1; D is unclear. Germline V CDR1 and CDR2: SGDLS, YYNGEE. The CDR3 consists of 14 residues. V lost 3 bases to trimming and J lost 0 bases, with 9 bases between them.

The chain employs TRBV27 and TRBJ1-2, with D uncertain. CDR1 and CDR2 from the germline V gene are MNHEY and SMNVEV (reference sequence). This CDR3 comprises 13 residues. Trimming stripped 4 bases from V and 6 bases from J, with 12 bases between. Here the CDR3 reads CASSSTPFHGYTF. The CDR3 bases are TGTGCCAGCAGTTCCACTCCATTCCATGGCTACACCTTC.

This chain uses TRBV4-2 with TRBJ2-3, with a possible D match to TRBD2 (6 bases). Germline CDR1 reads LGHNA; CDR2 reads YNFKEQ. The V gene lost 4 bases and the J gene lost 5 bases, with 19 bases spanning the gap. This CDR3 region has 16 residues. CDR3 protein: CASSPAGPDGGDTQYF. For the CDR3, the DNA is TGTGCCAGCAGCCCCGCGGGACCAGATGGGGGAGATACGCAGTATTTT.

The chain is built from TRBV20-1 and TRBJ2-1; tentatively, D is TRBD1 or TRBD2 (5 bases each). This CDR3 spans 14 amino acids. V shed 4 bases and J shed 5 bases, with 15 bases lying between them. Germline assignment: CDR1 DFQATT and CDR2 SNEGSKA (reference sequence). Here the CDR3 DNA reads TGCAGTGCTATCGAGGAGAGGGGAGACAATGAGCAGTTCTTC. Its translation: CSAIEERGDNEQFF.

V is TRBV4-2 and J is TRBJ2-5; D ambiguous. Trimming stripped 1 base from V and 3 bases from J, with 6 bases between. Germline V CDR1 and CDR2: LGHNA, YNFKEQ. This CDR3 region has 13 residues. The CDR3 sequence: CASSQVGEETQYF. The CDR3 nucleotides read TGTGCCAGCAGCCAAGTTGGGGAAGAGACCCAGTACTTC.